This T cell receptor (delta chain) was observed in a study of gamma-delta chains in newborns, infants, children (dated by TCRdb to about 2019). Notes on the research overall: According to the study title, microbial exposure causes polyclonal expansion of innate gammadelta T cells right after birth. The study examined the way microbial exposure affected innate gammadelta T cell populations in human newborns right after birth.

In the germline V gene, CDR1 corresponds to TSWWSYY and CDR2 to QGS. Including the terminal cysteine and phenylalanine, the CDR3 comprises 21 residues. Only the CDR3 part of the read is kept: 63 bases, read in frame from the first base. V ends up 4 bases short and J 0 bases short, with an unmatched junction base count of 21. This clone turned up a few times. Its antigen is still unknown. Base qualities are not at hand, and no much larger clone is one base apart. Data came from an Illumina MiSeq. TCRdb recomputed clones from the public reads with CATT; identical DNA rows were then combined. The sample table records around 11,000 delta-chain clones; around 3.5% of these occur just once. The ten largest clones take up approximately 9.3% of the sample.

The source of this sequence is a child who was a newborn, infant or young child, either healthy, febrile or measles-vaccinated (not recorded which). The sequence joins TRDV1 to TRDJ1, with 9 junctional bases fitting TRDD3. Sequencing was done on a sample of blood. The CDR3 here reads CALGVPWGITWGMNYTDKLIF. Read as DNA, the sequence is TGTGCTCTTGGGGTACCCTGGGGCATAACCTGGGGGATGAACTACACCGATAAACTCATCTTT.